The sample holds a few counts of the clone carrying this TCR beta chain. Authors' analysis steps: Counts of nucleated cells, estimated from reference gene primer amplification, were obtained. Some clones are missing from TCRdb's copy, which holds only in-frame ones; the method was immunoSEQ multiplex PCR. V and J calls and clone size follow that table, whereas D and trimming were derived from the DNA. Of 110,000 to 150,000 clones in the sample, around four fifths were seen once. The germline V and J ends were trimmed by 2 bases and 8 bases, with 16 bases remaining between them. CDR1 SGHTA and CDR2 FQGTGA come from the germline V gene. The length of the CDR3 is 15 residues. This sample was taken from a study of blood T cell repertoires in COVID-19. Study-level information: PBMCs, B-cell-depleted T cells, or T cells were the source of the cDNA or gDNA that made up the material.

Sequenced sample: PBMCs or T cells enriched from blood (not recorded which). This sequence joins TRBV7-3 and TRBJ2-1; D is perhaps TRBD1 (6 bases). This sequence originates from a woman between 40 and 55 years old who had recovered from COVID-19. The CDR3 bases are TGTGCCAGCAGCTTAGCCTACAGGGTGAGGGATGAGCAGTTCTTC. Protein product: CASSLAYRVRDEQFF.